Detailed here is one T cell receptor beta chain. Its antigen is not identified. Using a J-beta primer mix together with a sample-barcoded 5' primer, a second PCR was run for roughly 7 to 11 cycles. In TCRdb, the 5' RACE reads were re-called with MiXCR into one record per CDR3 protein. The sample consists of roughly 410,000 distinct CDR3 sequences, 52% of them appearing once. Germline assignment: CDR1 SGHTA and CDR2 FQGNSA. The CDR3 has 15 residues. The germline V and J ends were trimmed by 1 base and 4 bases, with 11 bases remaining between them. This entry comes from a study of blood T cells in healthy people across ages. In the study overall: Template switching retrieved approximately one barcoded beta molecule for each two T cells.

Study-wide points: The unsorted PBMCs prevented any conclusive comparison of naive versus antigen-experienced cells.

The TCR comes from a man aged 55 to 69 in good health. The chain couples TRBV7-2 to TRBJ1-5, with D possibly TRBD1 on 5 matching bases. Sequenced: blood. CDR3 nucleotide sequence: TGTGCCAGCAGCTTAGGGACACTCGCAAATCAGCCCCAGCATTTT. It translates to CASSLGTLANQPQHF.